One and the same sample provided the 3 T cell receptor beta chains below, sequenced in a study of follicular helper T cells after annual influenza vaccination. As to time point: 2014-2015 season, 7 days after vaccination. The data were produced by immunoSEQ multiplex PCR, yet TCRdb's version contains in-frame clones alone and is incomplete. The table lists 8,000 to 10,000 clones, approximately 83% of them singletons. The sequenced sample was CXCR5- memory CD4+ T cells sorted from blood, obtained 7 days after influenza vaccination. These receptors all come from an adult who received the influenza vaccine.

The gene calls are TRBV7-8 and TRBJ1-4; no clear D gene. Germline V gene sequence: CDR1 SGHVS, CDR2 FQNEAQ. Trimming took 0 bases from V and 8 from J, leaving 13 bases between them. The CDR3 totals 15 residues. CDR3 coding DNA: TGTGCCAGCAGCTTAGCGCGGACTCCGGGGGAAAAACTGTTTTTT. This codes for CASSLARTPGEKLFF.

The chain recombines TRBV29-1 with TRBJ2-4, with TRBD1 as a possible D gene (6 bases). The germline V gene has CDR1 SQVTM and CDR2 ANQGSEA. This CDR3 is 13 amino acids long. V shed 4 bases and J shed 2 bases, with 9 bases lying between them. The CDR3 protein is CSVAQGSKNIQYF. CDR3 sequence (DNA): TGCAGCGTTGCTCAGGGGTCCAAAAACATTCAGTACTTC.

J is TRBJ1-3 and V is TRBV10-3, with D perhaps TRBD1 (5 bases). This CDR3 has 18 amino acids. V was clipped by 7 bases and J by 0 bases, with 22 bases between them. CDR1 is ENHRY, CDR2 SYGVKD, per germline. CDR3 loop: CAITPGRNLLRSGNTIYF. For the CDR3, the DNA is TGTGCCATCACCCCGGGACGGAATTTACTCCGCTCTGGAAACACCATATATTTT.